These T cell receptor beta chains were read from a single sample in a study of quantifying T cell responses using KT2 cells. MiXCR, applied by TCRdb to the UMI-ligation and nested PCR reads, yields one record per CDR3 protein. The data contain tens of thousands of distinct CDR3 sequences, about 7.3% of them seen just once; the ten biggest clones take up approximately 14%. The specimen was PBMCs spiked with cells of the T cell clone KT2. These TCRs come from a human donor. The CDR3 runs from the conserved cysteine through the conserved F or W. The order of the fields is CDR3 protein, J gene, V gene, CDR3 length.

CASSPQRGHNEQFF | TRBJ2-1 | TRBV5-1 | 14
CASSQTGGWDQETQYF | TRBJ2-5 | TRBV14 | 16
CSVSQTGYGYTF | TRBJ1-2 | TRBV29-1 | 12
CASSRTGMRTYGYTF | TRBJ1-2 | TRBV6-2/TRBV6-3 | 15
CASSLAPSETQYF | TRBJ2-5 | TRBV27 | 13
CASSDVQPTSYEQYF | TRBJ2-7 | TRBV2 | 15
CASSFGTGGKTEAFF | TRBJ1-1 | TRBV7-9 | 15
CSARGQGQRNSPLHF | TRBJ1-6 | TRBV20-1 | 15
CASSLALVAGAPDTQYF | TRBJ2-3 | TRBV12-3/TRBV12-4 | 17
CASSQDRGRGHDEQYF | TRBJ2-7 | TRBV4-2 | 16
CAIKENTEAFF | TRBJ1-1 | TRBV10-3 | 11
CASSRGGTNTEAFF | TRBJ1-1 | TRBV7-3 | 14
CAWSVANTEAFF | TRBJ1-1 | TRBV30 | 12
CASSPLRGTEAFF | TRBJ1-1 | TRBV18 | 13
CASSVSDNSGVFGEQYF | TRBJ2-7 | TRBV9 | 17
CASSYHPDRDTGELFF | TRBJ2-2 | TRBV5-1 | 16
CASRIDGAGEAFF | TRBJ1-1 | TRBV12-3/TRBV12-4 | 13
CASSFYKETQYF | TRBJ2-5 | TRBV12-3/TRBV12-4 | 12
CASSLDRETWQPQHF | TRBJ1-5 | TRBV12-3/TRBV12-4 | 15
CASSAGGETQYF | TRBJ2-5 | TRBV2 | 12
CASSREGAGTPRIF | TRBJ1-1 | TRBV7-2 | 14
CASSLWGNRYEQYF | TRBJ2-7 | TRBV5-1 | 14
CASSLQELYEQYF | TRBJ2-7 | TRBV11-3 | 13
CASSQVLGFSYNEQFF | TRBJ2-1 | TRBV4-1 | 16
CASSSNRRSMNTEAFF | TRBJ1-1 | TRBV7-9 | 16
CSAWAGAYNEQFF | TRBJ2-1 | TRBV20-1 | 13
CASSPYLVSWTEAFF | TRBJ1-1 | TRBV7-9 | 15
CSALIGNSPLHF | TRBJ1-6 | TRBV20-1 | 12
CASSPMGGAQETQYF | TRBJ2-5 | TRBV7-3 | 15